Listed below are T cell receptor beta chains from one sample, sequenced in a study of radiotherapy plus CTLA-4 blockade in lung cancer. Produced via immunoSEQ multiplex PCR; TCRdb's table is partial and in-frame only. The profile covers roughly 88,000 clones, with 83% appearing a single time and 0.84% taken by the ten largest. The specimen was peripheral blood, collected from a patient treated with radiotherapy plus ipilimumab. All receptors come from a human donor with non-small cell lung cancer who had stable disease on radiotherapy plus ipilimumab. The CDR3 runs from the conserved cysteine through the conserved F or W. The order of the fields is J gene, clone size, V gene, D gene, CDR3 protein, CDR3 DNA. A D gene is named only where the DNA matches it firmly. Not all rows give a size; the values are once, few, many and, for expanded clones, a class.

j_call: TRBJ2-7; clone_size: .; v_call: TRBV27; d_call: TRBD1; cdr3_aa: CASRSSGRGLSDNEQYF; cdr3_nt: TGTGCCAGCAGATCGAGTGGCAGGGGGCTAAGTGACAACGAGCAGTACTTC
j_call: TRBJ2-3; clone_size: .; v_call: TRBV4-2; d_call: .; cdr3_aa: CASSQDRTLSSTDTQYF; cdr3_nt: TGTGCCAGCAGCCAAGATCGAACCTTATCTAGCACAGATACGCAGTATTTT
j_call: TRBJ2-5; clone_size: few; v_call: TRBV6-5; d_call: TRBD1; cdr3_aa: CASSGRDRETQYF; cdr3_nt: TGTGCCAGCAGTGGCCGGGACAGAGAGACCCAGTACTTC
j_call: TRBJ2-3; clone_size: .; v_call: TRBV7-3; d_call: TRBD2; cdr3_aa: CASSLNRGGPDTQYF; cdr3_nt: TGTGCCAGCAGCTTAAACCGGGGGGGCCCCGATACGCAGTATTTT
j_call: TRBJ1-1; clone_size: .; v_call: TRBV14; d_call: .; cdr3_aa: CASSQVDWGTEAFF; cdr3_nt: TGTGCCAGCAGCCAGGTGGATTGGGGCACTGAAGCTTTCTTT
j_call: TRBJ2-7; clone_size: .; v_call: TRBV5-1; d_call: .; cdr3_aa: CASSLEGRYEQYF; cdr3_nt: TGCGCCAGCAGCTTGGAGGGTCGGTACGAGCAGTACTTC
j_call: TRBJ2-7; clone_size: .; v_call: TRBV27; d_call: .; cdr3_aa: CASSLSLGQNYEQYF; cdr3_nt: TGTGCCAGCAGTTTATCCCTAGGACAGAACTACGAGCAGTACTTC
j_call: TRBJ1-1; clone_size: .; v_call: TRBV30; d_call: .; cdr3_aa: CAWSAGGGTEAFF; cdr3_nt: TGTGCCTGGAGTGCCGGGGGGGGCACTGAAGCTTTCTTT
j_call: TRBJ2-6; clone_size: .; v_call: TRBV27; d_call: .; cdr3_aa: CASSLLGAGANVLTF; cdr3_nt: TGTGCCAGCAGTTTACTGGGGGCTGGGGCCAACGTCCTGACTTTC
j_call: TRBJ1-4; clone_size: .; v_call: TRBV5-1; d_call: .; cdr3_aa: CASTPGTAGEKLFF; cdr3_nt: TGCGCCAGCACACCCGGGACGGCGGGTGAAAAACTGTTTTTT
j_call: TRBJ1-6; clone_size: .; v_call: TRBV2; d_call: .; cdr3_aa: CASQRGIPDNSPLHF; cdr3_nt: TGTGCCAGCCAGCGGGGGATTCCCGATAATTCACCCCTCCACTTT
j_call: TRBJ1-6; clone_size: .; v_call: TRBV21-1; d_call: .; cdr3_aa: CASSNDALASPLHF; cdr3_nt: TGTGCCAGCAGCAACGACGCTTTAGCTTCACCCCTCCACTTT
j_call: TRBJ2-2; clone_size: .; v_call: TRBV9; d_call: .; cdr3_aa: CASSVEGRPNTGELFF; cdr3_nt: TGTGCCAGCAGCGTAGAGGGCAGGCCGAACACCGGGGAGCTGTTTTTT
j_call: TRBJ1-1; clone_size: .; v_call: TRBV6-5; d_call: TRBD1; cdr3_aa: CASSNRGQITEAFF; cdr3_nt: TGTGCCAGCAGTAACAGGGGGCAAATCACTGAAGCTTTCTTT
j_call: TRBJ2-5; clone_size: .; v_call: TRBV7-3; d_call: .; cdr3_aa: CASSSPGPQETQYF; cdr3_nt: TGTGCCAGCAGCTCCCCGGGACCCCAAGAGACCCAGTACTTC
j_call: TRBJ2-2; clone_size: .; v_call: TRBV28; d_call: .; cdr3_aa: CASSSGQVGTGELFF; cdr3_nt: TGTGCCAGCAGTTCGGGACAAGTAGGCACCGGGGAGCTGTTTTTT
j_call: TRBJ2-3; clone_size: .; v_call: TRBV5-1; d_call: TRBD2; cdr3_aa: CASSSAGWGTDTQYF; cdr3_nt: TGCGCCAGCAGCTCAGCGGGGTGGGGCACAGATACGCAGTATTTT
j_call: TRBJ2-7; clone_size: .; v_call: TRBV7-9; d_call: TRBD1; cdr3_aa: CASSEGQGAIHEQYF; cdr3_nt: TGTGCCAGCAGCGAGGGACAGGGGGCAATCCACGAGCAGTACTTC
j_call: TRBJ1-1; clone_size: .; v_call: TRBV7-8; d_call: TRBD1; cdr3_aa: CASSFSLIRTGLRGTEAFF; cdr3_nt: TGTGCCAGCAGCTTTTCATTAATCCGGACAGGGCTCCGAGGCACTGAAGCTTTCTTT
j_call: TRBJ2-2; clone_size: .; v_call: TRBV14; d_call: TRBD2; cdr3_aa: CASSQASGELNTGELFF; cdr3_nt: TGTGCCAGCAGCCAGGCTAGCGGGGAACTCAACACCGGGGAGCTGTTTTTT
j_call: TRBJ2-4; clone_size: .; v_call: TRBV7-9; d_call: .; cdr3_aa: CASSGSDPLAKNIQYF; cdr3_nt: TGTGCCAGCAGCGGCTCGGACCCCCTAGCCAAAAACATTCAGTACTTC
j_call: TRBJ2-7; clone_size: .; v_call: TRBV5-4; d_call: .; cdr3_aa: CASSWVEGYEQYF; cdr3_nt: TGTGCCAGCAGCTGGGTGGAGGGCTACGAGCAGTACTTC
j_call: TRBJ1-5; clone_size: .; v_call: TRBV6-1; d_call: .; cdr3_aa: CASSEGTPYQPQHF; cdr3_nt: TGTGCCAGCAGTGAAGGGACACCGTATCAGCCCCAGCATTTT
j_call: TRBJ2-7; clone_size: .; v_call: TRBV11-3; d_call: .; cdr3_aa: CASSPTSGSYEQYF; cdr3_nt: TGTGCCAGCAGCCCCACCAGCGGTTCCTACGAGCAGTACTTC
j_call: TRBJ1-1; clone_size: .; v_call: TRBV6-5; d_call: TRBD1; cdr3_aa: CASSYRGQGRTEAFF; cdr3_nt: TGTGCCAGCAGTTACAGAGGACAGGGGAGGACTGAAGCTTTCTTT
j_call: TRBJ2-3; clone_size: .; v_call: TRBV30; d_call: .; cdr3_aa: CACSYSDTQYF; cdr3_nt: TGTGCCTGTAGCTACTCAGATACGCAGTATTTT
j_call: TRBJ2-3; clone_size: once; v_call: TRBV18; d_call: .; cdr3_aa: CASSPTGPHTDTQYF; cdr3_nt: TGTGCCAGCTCACCAACAGGGCCCCACACAGATACGCAGTATTTT
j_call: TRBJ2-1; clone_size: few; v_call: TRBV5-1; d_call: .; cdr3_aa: CASSRRDNEQFF; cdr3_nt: TGCGCCAGCAGTCGCAGGGACAATGAGCAGTTCTTC
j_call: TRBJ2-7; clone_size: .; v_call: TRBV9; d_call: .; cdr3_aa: CASNVADWRHEQYF; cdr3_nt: TGTGCCAGCAACGTAGCTGATTGGAGACACGAGCAGTACTTC
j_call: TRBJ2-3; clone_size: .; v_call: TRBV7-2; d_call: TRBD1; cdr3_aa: CASSFSRGTDTQYF; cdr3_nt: TGTGCCAGCAGCTTTTCCAGGGGGACAGATACGCAGTATTTT
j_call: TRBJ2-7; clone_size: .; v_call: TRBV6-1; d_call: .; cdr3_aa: CASSEALASSSYEQYF; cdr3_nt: TGTGCCAGCAGTGAAGCGCTAGCGTCGAGCTCCTACGAGCAGTACTTC
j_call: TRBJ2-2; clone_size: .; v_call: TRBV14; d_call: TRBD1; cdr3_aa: CASSPFRDSSNTGELFF; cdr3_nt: TGTGCCAGCAGCCCCTTCCGGGACAGTTCGAACACCGGGGAGCTGTTTTTT
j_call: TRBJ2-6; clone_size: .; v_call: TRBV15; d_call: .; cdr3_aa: CATSREVSSSGANVLTF; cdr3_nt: TGTGCCACCAGCAGAGAAGTGTCGAGCTCTGGGGCCAACGTCCTGACTTTC
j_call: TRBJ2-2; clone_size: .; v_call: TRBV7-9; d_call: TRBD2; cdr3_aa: CASSLTSGYPGELFF; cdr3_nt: TGTGCCAGCAGCTTAACTAGCGGATATCCCGGGGAGCTGTTTTTT
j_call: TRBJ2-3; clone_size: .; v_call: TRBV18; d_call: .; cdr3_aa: CASSGRGTDTQYF; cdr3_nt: TGTGCCAGCTCAGGCAGGGGCACAGATACGCAGTATTTT
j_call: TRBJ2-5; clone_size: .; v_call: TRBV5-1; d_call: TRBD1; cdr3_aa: CASSLVRGLETQYF; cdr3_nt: TGCGCCAGCAGCTTGGTCAGGGGGCTGGAGACCCAGTACTTC
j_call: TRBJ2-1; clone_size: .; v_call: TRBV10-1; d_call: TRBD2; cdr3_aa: CASSDGDYYNEQFF; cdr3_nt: TGCGCCAGCAGTGACGGGGACTATTACAATGAGCAGTTCTTC
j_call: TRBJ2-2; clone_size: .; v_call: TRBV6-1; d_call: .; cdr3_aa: CASARGRNTGELFF; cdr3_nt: TGTGCTTCGGCCCGGGGAAGGAACACCGGGGAGCTGTTTTTT
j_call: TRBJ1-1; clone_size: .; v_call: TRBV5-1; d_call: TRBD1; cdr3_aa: CASSSQGARAEAFF; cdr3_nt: TGCGCCAGCAGCTCACAGGGGGCTAGGGCTGAAGCTTTCTTT
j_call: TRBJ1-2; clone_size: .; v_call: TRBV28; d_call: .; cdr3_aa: CASSLTGFYGYTF; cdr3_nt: TGTGCCAGCAGTTTAACAGGCTTCTATGGCTACACCTTC
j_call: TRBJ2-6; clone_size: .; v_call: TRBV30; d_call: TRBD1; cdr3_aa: CAWRDRGPGANVLTF; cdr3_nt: TGTGCCTGGAGGGACAGGGGTCCCGGGGCCAACGTCCTGACTTTC
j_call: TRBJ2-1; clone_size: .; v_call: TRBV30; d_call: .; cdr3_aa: CAFRAVTGPYNEQFF; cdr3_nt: TGTGCCTTCCGAGCCGTGACAGGACCCTACAATGAGCAGTTCTTC
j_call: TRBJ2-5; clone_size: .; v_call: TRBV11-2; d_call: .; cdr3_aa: CASSSWGEETQYF; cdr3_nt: TGTGCCAGCAGCTCCTGGGGAGAAGAGACCCAGTACTTC
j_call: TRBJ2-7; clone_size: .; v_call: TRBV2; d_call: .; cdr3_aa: CASYRGDEQYF; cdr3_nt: TGTGCCAGCTACCGAGGGGACGAGCAGTACTTC
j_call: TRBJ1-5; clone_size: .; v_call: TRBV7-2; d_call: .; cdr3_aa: CASSEDRRNQPQHF; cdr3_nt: TGTGCCAGCAGCGAGGACAGACGCAATCAGCCCCAGCATTTT
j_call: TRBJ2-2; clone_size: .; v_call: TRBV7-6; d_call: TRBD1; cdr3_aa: CASSQTGSGELFF; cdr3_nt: TGTGCCAGCAGCCAGACAGGGTCCGGGGAGCTGTTTTTT